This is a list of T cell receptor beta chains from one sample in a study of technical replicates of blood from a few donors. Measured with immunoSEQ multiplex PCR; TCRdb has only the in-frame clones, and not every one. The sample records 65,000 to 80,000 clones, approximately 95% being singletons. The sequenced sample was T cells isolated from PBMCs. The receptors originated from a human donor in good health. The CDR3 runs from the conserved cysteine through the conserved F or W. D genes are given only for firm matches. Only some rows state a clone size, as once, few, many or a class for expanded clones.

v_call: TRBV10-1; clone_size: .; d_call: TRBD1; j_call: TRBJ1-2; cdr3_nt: TGCGCCAGCAGGGTTCTGACAGGGGATCTGGGAGGAGGCTACACCTTC; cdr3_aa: CASRVLTGDLGGGYTF
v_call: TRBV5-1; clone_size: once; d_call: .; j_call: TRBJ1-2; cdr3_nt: TGCGCCAGCAGCTTGGTAGCGGGTAGTAATGGCTACACCTTC; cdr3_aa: CASSLVAGSNGYTF
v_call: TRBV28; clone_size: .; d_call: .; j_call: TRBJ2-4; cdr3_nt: TGTGCCAGCCTCTCAGCGGCGACAGGTGTGAGCATTCAGTACTTC; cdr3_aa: CASLSAATGVSIQYF
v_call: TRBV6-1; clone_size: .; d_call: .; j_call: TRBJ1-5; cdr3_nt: TGTGCCAGCAGTTTAACAGGGTCGCAGCCCCAGCATTTT; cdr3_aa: CASSLTGSQPQHF
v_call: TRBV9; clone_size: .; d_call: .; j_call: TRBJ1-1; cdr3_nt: TGTGCCAGCAGCGCAGGGATGGTAGATTTGAACACTGAAGCTTTCTTT; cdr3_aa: CASSAGMVDLNTEAFF
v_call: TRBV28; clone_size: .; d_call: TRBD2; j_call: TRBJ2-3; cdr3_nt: TGTGCCAGCAGTTCACCCGCAACTAGCGAGAGCACAGATACGCAGTATTTT; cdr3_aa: CASSSPATSESTDTQYF
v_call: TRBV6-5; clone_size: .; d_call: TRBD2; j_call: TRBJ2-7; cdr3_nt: TGTGCCAGCAGCCAGGGACTAGTCGACGAGCAGTACTTC; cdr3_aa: CASSQGLVDEQYF
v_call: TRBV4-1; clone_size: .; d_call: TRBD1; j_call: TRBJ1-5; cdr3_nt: TGCGCCAGCAGCCAACAAATAGGGGGCCGGTTTCAGCCCCAGCATTTT; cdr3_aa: CASSQQIGGRFQPQHF
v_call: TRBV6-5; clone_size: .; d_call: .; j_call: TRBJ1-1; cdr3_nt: TGTGCCAGCAGTGTTAGGGGCACTGAAGCTTTCTTT; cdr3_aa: CASSVRGTEAFF
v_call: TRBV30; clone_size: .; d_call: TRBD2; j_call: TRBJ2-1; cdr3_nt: TGTGCCTGGAGCAATAGCGGGGGGGCCTACAATGAGCAGTTCTTC; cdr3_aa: CAWSNSGGAYNEQFF
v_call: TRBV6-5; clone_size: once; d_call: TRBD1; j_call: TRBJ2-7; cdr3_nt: TGTGCCAGCAGTTACTCTGGGACAGGAGCTCCCTACGAGCAGTACTTC; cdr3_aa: CASSYSGTGAPYEQYF
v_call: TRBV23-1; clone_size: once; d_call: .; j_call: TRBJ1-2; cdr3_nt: TGCGCCAGCAGCCCAGGACAGAACTATGGCTACACCTTC; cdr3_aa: CASSPGQNYGYTF
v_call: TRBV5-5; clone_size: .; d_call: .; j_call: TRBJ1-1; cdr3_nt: TGTGCCAGCAGCTTGTATAAGTTAACACATGAAGCTTTCTTT; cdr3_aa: CASSLYKLTHEAFF
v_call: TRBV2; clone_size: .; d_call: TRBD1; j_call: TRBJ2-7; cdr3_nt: TGTGCCAGCAGTGAAAGGCAATTCGGAAGGACAGGCTCCTCCTACGAGCAGTACTTC; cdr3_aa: CASSERQFGRTGSSYEQYF
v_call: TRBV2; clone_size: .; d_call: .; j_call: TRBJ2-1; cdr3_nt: TGTGCCAGCAGTTTTATTAATGAGCAGTTCTTC; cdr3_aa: CASSFINEQFF
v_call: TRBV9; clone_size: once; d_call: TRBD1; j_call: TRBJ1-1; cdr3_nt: TGTGCCAGTGCGACAGGGAGGAACACTGAAGCTTTCTTT; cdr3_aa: CASATGRNTEAFF
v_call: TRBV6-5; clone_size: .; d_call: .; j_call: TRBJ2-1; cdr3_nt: TGTGCCAGCAGCAATGGGGGCCCCTACAATGAGCAGTTCTTC; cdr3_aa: CASSNGGPYNEQFF
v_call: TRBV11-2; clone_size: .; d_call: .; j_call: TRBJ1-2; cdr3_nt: TGTGCCAGCAGCTTAGTGCCCCTAGTGGGTGGCTACACCTTC; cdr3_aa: CASSLVPLVGGYTF
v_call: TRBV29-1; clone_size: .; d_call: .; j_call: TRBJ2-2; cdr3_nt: TGCAGCGTTTCTTATTACACCGGGGAGCTGTTTTTT; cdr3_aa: CSVSYYTGELFF
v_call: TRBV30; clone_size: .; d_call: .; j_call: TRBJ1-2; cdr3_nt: TGTGCCTGGAGTGCCGGACCCAGGGGAGCTTCGGGCTTC; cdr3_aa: CAWSAGPRGASGF
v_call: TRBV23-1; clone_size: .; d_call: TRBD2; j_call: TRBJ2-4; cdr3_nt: TGCGCCAGCAAACGCAGGGAGGGCGAAAACATTCAGTACTTC; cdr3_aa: CASKRREGENIQYF
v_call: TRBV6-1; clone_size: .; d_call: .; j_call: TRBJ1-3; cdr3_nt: TGTGCCAGCAGTGAATTGTGGGGGCCCTCTGGAAACACCATATATTTT; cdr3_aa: CASSELWGPSGNTIYF
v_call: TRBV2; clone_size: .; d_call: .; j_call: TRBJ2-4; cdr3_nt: TGTGCCAGCAGTGTTTATGGACTGGGGTACTTC; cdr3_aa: CASSVYGLGYF
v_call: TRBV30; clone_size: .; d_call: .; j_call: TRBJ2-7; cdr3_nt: TGTGCCTGGAGTGAGGGGCACTCCTACGAGCAGTACTTC; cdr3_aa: CAWSEGHSYEQYF
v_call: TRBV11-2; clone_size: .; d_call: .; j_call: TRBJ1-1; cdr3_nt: TGTGCCAGCAGCCCCAATCGACAGGTTTTTCGGACTGAAGCTTTCTTT; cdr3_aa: CASSPNRQVFRTEAFF